Given below is one TCR beta chain in context. Its antigen is as yet unknown. This same CDR3 is encoded by further DNA sequences in the sample. The study drew its donors from healthy HIV-negative adults without recent acute infections or vaccinations. This sample is part of a study of shared clonotypes between healthy human individuals. Overall study findings and caveats: The naive CD4 repertoires of a handful of donors were compared, and around 5% of clonotypes were shared. Non-shared clonotypes had lower generation probabilities than those shared by all four donors. Clonotype sharing levels among donors were expected to vary with sequencing depth.

Repertoires were generated with immunoSEQ multiplex PCR, while TCRdb's copy carries only in-frame clones and drops some. The data contain about 320,000 clones, 87% of them singletons. Germline CDR1 SQVTM, CDR2 ANQGSEA. Trimming removed 4 bases at V and 8 bases at J, with 11 bases between. This CDR3 comprises 11 residues. This receptor was identified in a man younger than 35 in good health. Sample: memory CD8+ T cells sorted from blood. Subset described: CD45RO+ cells pooled with CCR7-negative TemRA cells. This chain uses TRBV29-1 with TRBJ1-2; D is unclear. CDR3: CSVVQSAGYTF. The CDR3 bases are TGCAGCGTTGTACAATCGGCAGGCTACACCTTC.